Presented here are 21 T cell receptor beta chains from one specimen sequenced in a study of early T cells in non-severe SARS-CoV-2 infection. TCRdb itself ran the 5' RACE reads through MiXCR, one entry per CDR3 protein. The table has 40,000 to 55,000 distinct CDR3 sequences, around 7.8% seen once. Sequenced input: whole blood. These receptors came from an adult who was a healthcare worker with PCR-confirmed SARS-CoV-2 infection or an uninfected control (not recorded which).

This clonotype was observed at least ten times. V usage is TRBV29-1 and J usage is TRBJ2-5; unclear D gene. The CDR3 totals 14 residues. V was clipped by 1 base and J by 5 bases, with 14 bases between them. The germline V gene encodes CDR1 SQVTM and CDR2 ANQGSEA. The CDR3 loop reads CSVEVGGIGETQYF. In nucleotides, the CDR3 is TGCAGCGTTGAAGTGGGTGGAATCGGGGAGACCCAGTACTTC.

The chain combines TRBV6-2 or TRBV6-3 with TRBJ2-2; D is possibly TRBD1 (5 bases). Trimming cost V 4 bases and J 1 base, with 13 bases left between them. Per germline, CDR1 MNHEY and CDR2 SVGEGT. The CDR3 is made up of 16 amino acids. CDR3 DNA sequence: TGTGCCAGCAGTTTTTGGGGCAGGGAGAACACCGGGGAGCTGTTTTTT. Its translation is CASSFWGRENTGELFF.

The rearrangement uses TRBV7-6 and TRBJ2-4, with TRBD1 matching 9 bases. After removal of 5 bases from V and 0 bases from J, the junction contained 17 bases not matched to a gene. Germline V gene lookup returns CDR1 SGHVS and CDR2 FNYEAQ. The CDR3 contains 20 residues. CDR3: CASSPVFGQGRDLAKNIQYF. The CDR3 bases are TGTGCCAGCAGCCCAGTATTCGGACAGGGGCGAGATCTAGCCAAAAACATTCAGTACTTC.

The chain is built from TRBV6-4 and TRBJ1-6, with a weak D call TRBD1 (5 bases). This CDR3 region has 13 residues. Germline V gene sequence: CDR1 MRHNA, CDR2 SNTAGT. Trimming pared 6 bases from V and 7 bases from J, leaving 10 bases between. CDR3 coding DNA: TGTGCCAGCAGGGAACAGGTGAATTCACCCCTCCACTTT. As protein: CASREQVNSPLHF.

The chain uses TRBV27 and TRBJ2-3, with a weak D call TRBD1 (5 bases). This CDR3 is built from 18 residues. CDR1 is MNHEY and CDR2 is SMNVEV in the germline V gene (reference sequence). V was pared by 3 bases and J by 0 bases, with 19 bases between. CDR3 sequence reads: CASSFLGRLKTSTDTQYF. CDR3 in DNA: TGTGCCAGCAGTTTCTTGGGGCGGCTAAAAACTAGCACAGATACGCAGTATTTT.

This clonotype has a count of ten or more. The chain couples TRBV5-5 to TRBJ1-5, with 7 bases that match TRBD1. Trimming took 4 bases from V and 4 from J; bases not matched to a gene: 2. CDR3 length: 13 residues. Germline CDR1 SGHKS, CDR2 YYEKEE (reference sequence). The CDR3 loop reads CASSPDRNQPQHF. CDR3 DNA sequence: TGTGCCAGCAGCCCGGACAGGAATCAGCCCCAGCATTTT.

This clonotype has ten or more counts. CDR3 DNA: TGCGCCAGCGGTTGGGACAGCCCTAATGAAAAACTGTTTTTT. This codes for CASGWDSPNEKLFF. The chain links TRBV5-1 to TRBJ1-4, with TRBD1 identical over 7 bases. The CDR3 loop spans 14 amino acids. Germline values: CDR1 SGHRS, CDR2 YFSETQ. V was pared by 7 bases and J by 3 bases, with 6 bases of the junction left unmatched.

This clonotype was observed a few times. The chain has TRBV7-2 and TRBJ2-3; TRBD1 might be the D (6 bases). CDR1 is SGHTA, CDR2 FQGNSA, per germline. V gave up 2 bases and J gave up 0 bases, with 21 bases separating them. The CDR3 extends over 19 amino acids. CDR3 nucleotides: TGTGCCAGCAGCTTAAGGGGCCGACGGGACACCTTTAGCACAGATACGCAGTATTTT. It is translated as CASSLRGRRDTFSTDTQYF.

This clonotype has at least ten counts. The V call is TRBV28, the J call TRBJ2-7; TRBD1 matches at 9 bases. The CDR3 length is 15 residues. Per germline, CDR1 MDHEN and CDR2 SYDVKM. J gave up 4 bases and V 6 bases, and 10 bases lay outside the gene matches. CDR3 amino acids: CASSRAGTGIYEQYF. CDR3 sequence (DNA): TGTGCCAGCAGCAGAGCCGGGACAGGGATATACGAGCAGTACTTC.

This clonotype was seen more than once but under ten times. Written as DNA, the CDR3 is TGCGCCAGCAGCCAAGATGGGGGCTACAGATTACACGGCTACACCTTC. Residues: CASSQDGGYRLHGYTF. This chain uses TRBV4-3 with TRBJ1-2; a weak D match, TRBD1 (6 bases). Germline values: CDR1 LGHNA, CDR2 YSLEER. The germline V and J ends were trimmed by 0 bases and 8 bases, with 19 bases remaining between them. The CDR3 covers 16 residues.

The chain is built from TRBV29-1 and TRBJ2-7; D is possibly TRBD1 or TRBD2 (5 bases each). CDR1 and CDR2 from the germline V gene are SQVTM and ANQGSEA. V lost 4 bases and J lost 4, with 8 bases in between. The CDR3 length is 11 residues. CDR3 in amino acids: CSVVGGYEQYF. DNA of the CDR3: TGCAGCGTTGTTGGGGGTTACGAGCAGTACTTC.

The CDR3 region has the DNA TGTGCCAGCAGCCTGACTAGCGGGGGGCGCACAGATACGCAGTATTTT. Protein product: CASSLTSGGRTDTQYF. The rearrangement uses TRBV5-4 and TRBJ2-3; 13 positions match TRBD2. The germline CDR1 and CDR2 sequences are SGHNT and YYREEE (reference sequence). V shed 4 bases and J 1 base; nucleotides not matched to a gene: 3. This CDR3 comprises 16 residues. Combining the CDR3 with reference TRBV5-4 and TRBJ2-3 gives the whole variable domain ETGVTQSPTHLIKTRGQQVTLRCSSQSGHNTVSWYQQALGQGPQFIFQYYREEENGRGNFPPRFSGLQFPNYSSELNVNALELDDSALYLCASSLTSGGRTDTQYFGPGTRLTVL.

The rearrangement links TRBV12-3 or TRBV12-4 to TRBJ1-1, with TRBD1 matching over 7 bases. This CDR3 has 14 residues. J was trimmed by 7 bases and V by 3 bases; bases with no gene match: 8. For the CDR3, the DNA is TGTGCCAGCAGTTTGTCCGCCAGGGGGAGTGAAGCTTTCTTT. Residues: CASSLSARGSEAFF.

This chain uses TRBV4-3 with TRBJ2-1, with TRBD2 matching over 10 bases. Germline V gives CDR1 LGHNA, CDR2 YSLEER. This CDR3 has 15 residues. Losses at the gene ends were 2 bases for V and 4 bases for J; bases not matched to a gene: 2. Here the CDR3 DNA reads TGCGCCAGCAGCCAACTAGCGGGGGAATACAATGAGCAGTTCTTC. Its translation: CASSQLAGEYNEQFF.

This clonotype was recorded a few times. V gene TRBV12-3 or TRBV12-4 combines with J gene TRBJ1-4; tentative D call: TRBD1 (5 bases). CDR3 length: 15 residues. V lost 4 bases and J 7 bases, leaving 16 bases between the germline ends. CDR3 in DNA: TGTGCCAGCAGTTACAGACGACAGTCTAGTGAAAAACTGTTTTTT. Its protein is CASSYRRQSSEKLFF.

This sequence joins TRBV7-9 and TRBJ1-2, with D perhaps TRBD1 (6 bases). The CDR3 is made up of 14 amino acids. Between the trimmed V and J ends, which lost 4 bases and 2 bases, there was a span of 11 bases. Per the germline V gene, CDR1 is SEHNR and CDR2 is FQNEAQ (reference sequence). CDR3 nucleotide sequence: TGTGCCAGCAGCTCCGTTGGGACAAACTATGGCTACACCTTC. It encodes CASSSVGTNYGYTF.

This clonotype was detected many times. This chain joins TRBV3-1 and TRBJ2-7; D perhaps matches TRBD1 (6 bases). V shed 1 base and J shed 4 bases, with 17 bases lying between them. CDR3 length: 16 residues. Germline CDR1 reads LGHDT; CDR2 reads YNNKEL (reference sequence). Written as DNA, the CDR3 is TGTGCCAGCAGCCAAGGTTATCGGGACATCGGTTACGAGCAGTACTTC. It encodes CASSQGYRDIGYEQYF.

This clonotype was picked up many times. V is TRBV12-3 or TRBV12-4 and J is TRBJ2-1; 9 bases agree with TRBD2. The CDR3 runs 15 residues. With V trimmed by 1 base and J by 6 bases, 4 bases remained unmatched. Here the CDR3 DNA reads TGTGCCAGCAGTTTAGAAGCGGGGGGACCCAATGAGCAGTTCTTC. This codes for CASSLEAGGPNEQFF.

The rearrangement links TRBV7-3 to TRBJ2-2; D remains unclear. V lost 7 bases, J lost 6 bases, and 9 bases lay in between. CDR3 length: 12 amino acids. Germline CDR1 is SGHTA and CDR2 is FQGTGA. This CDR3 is CASNQGAGELFF. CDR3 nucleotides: TGTGCCAGCAACCAAGGTGCCGGGGAGCTGTTTTTT.

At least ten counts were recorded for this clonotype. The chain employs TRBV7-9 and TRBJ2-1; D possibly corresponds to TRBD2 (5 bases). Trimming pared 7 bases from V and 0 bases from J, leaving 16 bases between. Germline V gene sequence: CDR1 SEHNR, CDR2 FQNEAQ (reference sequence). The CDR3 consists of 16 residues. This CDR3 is CASNTPLGPSYNEQFF. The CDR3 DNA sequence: TGTGCCAGCAACACCCCACTAGGCCCCTCCTACAATGAGCAGTTCTTC.

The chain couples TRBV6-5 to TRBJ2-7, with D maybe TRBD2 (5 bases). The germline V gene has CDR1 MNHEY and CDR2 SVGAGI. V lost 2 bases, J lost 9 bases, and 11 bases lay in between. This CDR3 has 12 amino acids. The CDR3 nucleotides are TGTGCCAGCAGTTACGGCGGGCGCGGGCAGTACTTC. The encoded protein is CASSYGGRGQYF.